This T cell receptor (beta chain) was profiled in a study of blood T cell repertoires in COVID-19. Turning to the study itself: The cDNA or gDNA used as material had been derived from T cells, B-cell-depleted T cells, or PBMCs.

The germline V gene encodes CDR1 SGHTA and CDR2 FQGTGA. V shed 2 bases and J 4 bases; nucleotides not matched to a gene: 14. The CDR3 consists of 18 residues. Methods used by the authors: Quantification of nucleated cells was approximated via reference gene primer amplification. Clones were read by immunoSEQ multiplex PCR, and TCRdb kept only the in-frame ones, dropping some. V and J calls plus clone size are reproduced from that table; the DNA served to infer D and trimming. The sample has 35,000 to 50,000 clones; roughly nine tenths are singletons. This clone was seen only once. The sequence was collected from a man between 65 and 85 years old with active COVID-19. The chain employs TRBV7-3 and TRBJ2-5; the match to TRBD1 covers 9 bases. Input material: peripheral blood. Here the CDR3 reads CASSLGLSSQGAGETQYF. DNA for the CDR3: TGTGCCAGCAGCTTAGGACTCTCCTCACAGGGGGCAGGAGAGACCCAGTACTTC.